Described below is a single T cell receptor (beta chain) sequence and its context. There is no known antigen for this receptor. The record has no base qualities; no much larger clone is one base away. Patients with a history of autoimmune disease or receiving systemic immunosuppression were excluded from the trial. Peripheral blood for TCR sequencing was collected from all dose cohorts at baseline, on cycle 4 day 1, and on cycle 7 day 1. The samples were drawn from a first-in-human, open-label, multicenter phase I dose-escalation trial of ivuxolimab. Adults with locally advanced or metastatic melanoma, renal cell, hepatocellular, or head and neck squamous cell carcinoma were enrolled in the trial. Before TCR sequencing, CD4+ T cells and CD8+ T cells from peripheral blood were sorted into separate populations. The sample comes from a study of OX40 agonist ivuxolimab in advanced cancers. Broadly, across the study: Ivuxolimab, which targeted the costimulatory receptor OX40 (CD134), was an agonistic, fully human IgG2 monoclonal antibody. Intravenous ivuxolimab was administered to patients every 2 weeks at six dose levels: 0.01, 0.1, 0.3, 1.5, 3 and 10 mg/kg. Of the 50 to 55 dose-escalation patients, hepatocellular carcinoma was present in around 20, melanoma in some 15, renal cell carcinoma in 9 and head and neck cancer in 9. In the dose-escalation cohort, roughly 82% of patients were male, and the mean age was 60 years with a range of about 23 to 79. Prior anti-PD-1, anti-PD-L1 or anti-CTLA-4 therapy was permitted, and checkpoint inhibitors had been received by about two fifths of dose-escalation patients. Partial responses were achieved by three dose-escalation patients, of whom one had hepatocellular carcinoma and two had cutaneous melanoma. Peripheral TCRbeta sequencing aimed to test whether ivuxolimab altered TCR sequence diversity and caused clonal T-cell expansion. The paper reports the monotherapy dose-escalation portion (N ≈ 50 patients) of the phase I ivuxolimab trial.

Study-wide findings and limitations: The antigen specificity of the peripheral T cells that underwent clonal expansion was not determined. Low levels of normalized T-cell clonal expansion were also seen in some patients who did not respond. After ivuxolimab, more expanded clones were found on average in CD8+ T cells than in CD4+ T cells. Partial responders in the 0.1-3.0 mg/kg groups had among the lowest normalized peripheral clonal expansion, especially among CD8+ T cells. Clonal expansion of both CD4+ and CD8+ blood T cells was observed from baseline to week 6 at doses 0.1 to 3.0 mg/kg.

The V end loses 0 bases and the J end loses 8 bases, and a stretch of 14 bases separates them. From cysteine to phenylalanine, the CDR3 is 14 amino acids long. Only the CDR3 DNA stays, 42 bases, in frame from base 1. CDR1 and CDR2 are drawn from the germline V gene (reference sequence): SGHNT, YYREEE. To sequence the TCRbeta CDR3 region, genomic DNA was isolated from the sorted cells. The immunoSEQ Assay was used for sequencing of TCRbeta CDR3 regions. The immuneACCESS repertoire file appears here via TCRdb, limited to in-frame rearrangements. These files lack a portion of the clones; in checked studies, under half of the deficit traces to unresolved V genes, and the cause of the others is not known. Here the sample has some 60,000 clones; 86% occur a single time. 3.9% of the sample is held by the ten biggest clonotypes.

This sequence uses TRBV5-4 and TRBJ1-2; the D gene is not confidently resolved. This material consisted of CD4+ or CD8+ T cells sorted from blood, taken in a trial of the OX40 agonist ivuxolimab. This clonotype originated in an adult with an advanced solid tumor such as melanoma, head and neck, liver or kidney cancer. The CDR3 in this case is CASSLEGTTGGYTF. The nucleotides are TGTGCCAGCAGCTTGGAAGGCACGACCGGGGGCTACACCTTC.